This T cell receptor beta chain derives from a study of cytomegalovirus exposure and HLA in healthy donors. Study results and caveats: A missense DCLRE1C variant was associated with V- and J-gene trimming of TCR beta chains in a later analysis, and an independent cohort replicated the association.

Each donor was nominally healthy when sampled (though unrecorded immune exposures were likely). Points on this clone: As yet, its antigen is unknown.

Amplification used 60 Vbeta primers and 13 Jbeta primers. Using immunoSEQ multiplex PCR, the repertoire was profiled, and TCRdb retains in-frame clones only, with some absent. The repertoire consists of 60,000 to 80,000 clones, with more than 65% occurring once and the leading ten covering under 3%. The CDR3 consists of 15 residues. Germline V gene data show CDR1 as MNHNY and CDR2 as SVGAGI (reference sequence). V lost 9 bases, J lost 2 bases, and 18 bases lay in between. The genes are TRBV6-6 and TRBJ2-3; D is unresolved. The source material was PBMCs. This receptor was identified in a woman younger than 45 in good health and CMV-seronegative. The CDR3 DNA follows: TGTGCCAGTTCGCCGGGTAGAGAGCCCACAGATACGCAGTATTTT. Translating it yields CASSPGREPTDTQYF.